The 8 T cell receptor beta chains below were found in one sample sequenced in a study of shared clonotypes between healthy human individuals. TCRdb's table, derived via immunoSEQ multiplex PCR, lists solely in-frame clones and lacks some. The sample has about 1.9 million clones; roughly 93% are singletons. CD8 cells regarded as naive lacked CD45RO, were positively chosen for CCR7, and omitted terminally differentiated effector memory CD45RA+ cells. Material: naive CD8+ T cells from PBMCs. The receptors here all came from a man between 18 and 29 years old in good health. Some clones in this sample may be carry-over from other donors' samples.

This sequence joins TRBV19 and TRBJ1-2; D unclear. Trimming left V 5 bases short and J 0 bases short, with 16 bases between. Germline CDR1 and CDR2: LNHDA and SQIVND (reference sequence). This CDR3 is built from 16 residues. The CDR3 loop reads CASSASWTSANYGYTF. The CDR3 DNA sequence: TGTGCCAGTAGTGCATCTTGGACCAGTGCTAACTATGGCTACACCTTC.

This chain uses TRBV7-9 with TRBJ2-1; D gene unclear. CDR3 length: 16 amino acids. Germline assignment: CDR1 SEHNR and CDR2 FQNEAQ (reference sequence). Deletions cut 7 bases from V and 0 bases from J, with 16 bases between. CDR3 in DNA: TGTGCCAGCACCGACACCGCATGGAGCTCCTACAATGAGCAGTTCTTC. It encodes CASTDTAWSSYNEQFF.

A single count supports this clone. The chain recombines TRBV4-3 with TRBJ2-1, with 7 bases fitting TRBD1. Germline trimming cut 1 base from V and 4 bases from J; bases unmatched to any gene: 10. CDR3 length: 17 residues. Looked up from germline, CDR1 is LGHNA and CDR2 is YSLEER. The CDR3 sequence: CASSQVFLGQPYNEQFF. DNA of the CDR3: TGCGCCAGCAGCCAAGTTTTTTTGGGACAGCCGTACAATGAGCAGTTCTTC.

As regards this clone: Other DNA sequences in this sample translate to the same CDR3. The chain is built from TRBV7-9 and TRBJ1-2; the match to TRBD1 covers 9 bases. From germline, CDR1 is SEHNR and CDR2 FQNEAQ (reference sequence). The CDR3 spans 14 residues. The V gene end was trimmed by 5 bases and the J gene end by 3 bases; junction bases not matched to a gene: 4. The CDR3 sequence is CASSLDRGDYGYTF. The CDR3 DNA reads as TGTGCCAGCAGCCTAGACAGGGGGGACTATGGCTACACCTTC.

CDR3 sequence (DNA): TGTGCCAGCAGTTTAAATCCACCTTCCTACAATGAGCAGTTCTTC. It codes for CASSLNPPSYNEQFF. The V and J genes are TRBV27 and TRBJ2-1; no reliable D call. CDR1 and CDR2 from the germline V gene are MNHEY and SMNVEV (reference sequence). V was cut by 2 bases and J by 1 base, with 9 bases left in between. This CDR3 contains 15 residues.

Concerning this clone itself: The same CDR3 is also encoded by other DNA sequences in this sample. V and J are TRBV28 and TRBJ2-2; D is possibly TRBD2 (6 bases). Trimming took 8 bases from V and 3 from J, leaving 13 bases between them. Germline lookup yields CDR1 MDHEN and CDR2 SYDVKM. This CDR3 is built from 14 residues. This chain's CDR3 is CASSQGGDTGELFF. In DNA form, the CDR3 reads TGTGCCAGCTCCCAGGGAGGAGACACCGGGGAGCTGTTTTTT.

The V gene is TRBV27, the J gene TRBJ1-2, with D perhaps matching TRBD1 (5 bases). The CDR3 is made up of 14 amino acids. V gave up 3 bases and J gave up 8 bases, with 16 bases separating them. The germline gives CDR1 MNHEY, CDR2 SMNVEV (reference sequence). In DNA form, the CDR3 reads TGTGCCAGCAGTTTTTTCGGGGGTTCGGGAGGCTACACCTTC. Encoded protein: CASSFFGGSGGYTF.

The CDR3 reads CASSQWGAGSNQPQHF. The DNA of the CDR3 is TGCGCCAGCAGCCAATGGGGGGCAGGTAGCAATCAGCCCCAGCATTTT. The chain is built from TRBV4-1 and TRBJ1-5, with D possibly matching TRBD1 (6 bases). The CDR3 runs 16 residues. V was clipped by 2 bases and J by 0 bases, with 11 bases between them. Germline CDR1 reads MGHRA; CDR2 reads YSYEKL.